The entry that follows covers one T cell receptor (beta chain) sequence. Its antigen is unknown. Other DNA sequences in this specimen translate into the identical CDR3. The data were obtained in a study of cytomegalovirus exposure and HLA in healthy donors. PCR amplification relied on 60 Vbeta primers (plus 13 Jbeta primers). Some clones are missing from TCRdb's copy, which holds only in-frame ones; the method was immunoSEQ multiplex PCR. The sample carries about 130,000 clones, around 73% recorded once. The CDR3 is 15 amino acids. Germline CDR1 reads MDHEN; CDR2 reads SYDVKM. Trimming removed 3 bases from V and 4 bases from J; junction bases left unmatched: 5. Broader study findings: A few V segments could not be told apart, such as TRBV6-2 and TRBV6-3, and were left out. Roughly uniform sequencing depth across donors was assumed, possibly incorrectly. Prior analysis indicated that the majority of TCR beta V segments exhibited productivity approximately 87% or approximately 30% of the time. By a later analysis, the bulk of CMV-associated TCR beta chains appeared HLA-restricted.

This chain joins TRBV28 and TRBJ1-5; 8 bases match TRBD1. Sequencing was performed on PBMCs. The receptor was isolated from a female donor in good health and CMV-seronegative. The CDR3 sequence is CASSLGTGGNQPQHF. CDR3 nucleotides: TGTGCCAGCAGTTTGGGGACAGGTGGGAATCAGCCCCAGCATTTT.